These 13 T cell receptor beta chains were all obtained from the same sample, sequenced in a study of radiation and T cells in renal cell carcinoma. TCRdb's copy holds only in-frame clones and misses some; the assay was immunoSEQ multiplex PCR. The sample lists some 8,400 clones, about 61% seen once, with about a fifth in the top ten. Treatment: treatment-naive control, cytoreductive nephrectomy. This material consisted of tumor tissue, taken from a patient whose treatment was nephrectomy without radiotherapy. These receptors were collected from a man in his sixties with renal cell carcinoma.

The chain has TRBV6-5 and TRBJ2-5; D is unresolved. CDR1 is MNHEY, CDR2 SVGAGI, per germline. The V and J ends lost 4 bases and 5 bases respectively, with 14 bases between them. This CDR3 region has 14 residues. The CDR3: CASSLYSGSETQYF. The CDR3 nucleotides are TGTGCCAGCAGTTTGTACAGTGGTTCGGAGACCCAGTACTTC.

In this sample, this clone turned up once. The gene calls are TRBV5-4 and TRBJ2-1; 10 positions agree with TRBD2. The CDR3 spans 15 residues. Germline V gene data show CDR1 as SGHNT and CDR2 as YYREEE (reference sequence). Trimming took 1 base from V and 3 from J; bases not matched to a gene: 1. The CDR3 coding sequence is TGTGCCAGCAGCTTGACTAGCGGGGTCTACAATGAGCAGTTCTTC. It specifies CASSLTSGVYNEQFF. Full variable domain (outside the CDR3, taken from reference TRBV5-4 and TRBJ2-1): ETGVTQSPTHLIKTRGQQVTLRCSSQSGHNTVSWYQQALGQGPQFIFQYYREEENGRGNFPPRFSGLQFPNYSSELNVNALELDDSALYLCASSLTSGVYNEQFFGPGTRLTVL.

V and J are TRBV27 and TRBJ2-1; the D gene could be TRBD1 or TRBD2 (5 bases each). CDR1 and CDR2 from the germline V gene are MNHEY and SMNVEV (reference sequence). The germline V and J ends were trimmed by 3 bases and 16 bases, with 22 bases remaining between them. The CDR3 runs 14 residues. The CDR3 is CASSFLGPYSASFF. CDR3 sequence (DNA): TGTGCCAGCAGTTTCCTGGGACCGTATTCCGCGTCCTTCTTC.

This clone has only a few counts. The chain carries TRBV7-9 and TRBJ1-5, with D uncertain. The ends were cut back, 6 bases at V and 5 bases at J, with 17 bases in the middle. Germline CDR1 reads SEHNR; CDR2 reads FQNEAQ (reference sequence). The CDR3 is 15 residues long. DNA of the CDR3: TGTGCCAGCAGTGCTACGAGGGCGGGAGATCAGCCCCAGCATTTT. It codes for CASSATRAGDQPQHF.

The J gene is TRBJ2-7, the V gene TRBV4-3, with 8 bases matching TRBD2. The CDR3 sequence is 14 residues long. The V gene end was trimmed by 8 bases and the J gene end by 1 base; junction bases not matched to a gene: 7. In germline, CDR1 is LGHNA, CDR2 YSLEER. CDR3 sequence (DNA): TGCGCCAGCGCAGCGGGGGCGAGGTCCTACGAGCAGTACTTC. Its protein product is CASAAGARSYEQYF.

The genes are TRBV12-5 and TRBJ2-7; 9 positions match TRBD1. Germline CDR1 and CDR2: LGHNT and FRNRAP. This CDR3 contains 18 residues. V was pared by 0 bases and J by 5 bases, with 14 bases of the junction left unmatched. The CDR3 DNA reads as TGTGCTAGTGGTTTGGTACGGGACGGGACAGGGAACCCCCACGAGCAGTACTTC. Protein product: CASGLVRDGTGNPHEQYF.

In its sample, this clone was seen a few times. The chain combines TRBV2 with TRBJ2-1; 8 bases align to TRBD1. CDR1 SNHLY and CDR2 FYNNEI come from the germline V gene. The CDR3 runs 13 residues. The J segment lost 8 bases and the V segment lost 6 bases, leaving 6 bases of the junction unmatched. DNA for the CDR3: TGTGCCAGCAGGGACAGGGAAGGAGATGAGCAGTTCTTC. It codes for CASRDREGDEQFF.

This clone has only a few counts. This chain joins TRBV2 and TRBJ2-1, with D possibly called TRBD1 or TRBD2 (5 bases each). Trimming cost V 8 bases and J 6 bases, with 5 bases left between them. CDR1 and CDR2 (germline): SNHLY, FYNNEI. CDR3 length equals 10 residues. The CDR3 loop is CASGGNEQFF. As DNA, the CDR3 is TGTGCCAGCGGGGGCAATGAGCAGTTCTTC. Complete variable domain (other parts from reference TRBV2 and TRBJ2-1): EPEVTQTPSHQVTQMGQEVILRCVPISNHLYFYWYRQILGQKVEFLVSFYNNEISEKSEIFDDQFSVERPDGSNFTLKIRSTKLEDSAMYFCASGGNEQFFGPGTRLTVL.

The chain combines TRBV12-5 with TRBJ2-2; 11 nucleotides match TRBD2. V trimming: 2 bases; J trimming: 6 bases; junction bases outside the gene matches: 8. This CDR3 has 17 residues. The germline CDR1 and CDR2 sequences are LGHNT and FRNRAP. This CDR3 is CASGLSLAGGPAGELFF. CDR3 nucleotide sequence: TGTGCTAGTGGTTTGTCATTAGCGGGAGGGCCGGCCGGGGAGCTGTTTTTT.

The sample holds a few counts of this clone. The CDR3 DNA is TGTGCCAGCAGTCCCTCGGGGCAGCTTAATGAAAAACTGTTTTTT. Its protein is CASSPSGQLNEKLFF. This chain connects TRBV6-5 to TRBJ1-4, with D perhaps matching TRBD1 (5 bases). Germline-derived CDR1 and CDR2 are MNHEY and SVGAGI. V lost 5 bases and J lost 4, with 14 bases in between. The CDR3 is 15 residues long.

This clone came up once. J is TRBJ2-2 and V is TRBV7-2; D is ambiguous. This CDR3 spans 14 amino acids. V was cut by 5 bases and J by 0 bases, with 7 bases left in between. From germline, CDR1 is SGHTA and CDR2 FQGNSA. CDR3 sequence (DNA): TGTGCCAGCAGCGGGTTCGCGAACACCGGGGAGCTGTTTTTT. Translating it yields CASSGFANTGELFF. The full variable domain, completed using reference TRBV7-2 and TRBJ2-2, is GAGVSQSPSNKVTEKGKDVELRCDPISGHTALYWYRQSLGQGLEFLIYFQGNSAPDKSGLPSDRFSAERTGGSVSTLTIQRTQQEDSAVYLCASSGFANTGELFFGEGSRLTVL.

V is TRBV7-8 and J is TRBJ1-2; D is perhaps TRBD1 (5 bases). Germline V CDR1 and CDR2: SGHVS, FQNEAQ. The CDR3 extends over 15 amino acids. V was trimmed by 5 bases and J by 4 bases, leaving 17 bases between them. CDR3 in DNA: TGTGCCAGCAGCGCCTACATCAGGGAGCCCTATGGCTACACCTTC. Translating gives CASSAYIREPYGYTF. Looking up the rest from reference TRBV7-8 and TRBJ1-2 gives the full variable domain: GAGVSQSPRYKVAKRGQDVALRCDPISGHVSLFWYQQALGQGPEFLTYFQNEAQLDKSGLPSDRFFAERPEGSVSTLKIQRTQQEDSAVYLCASSAYIREPYGYTFGSGTRLTVV.

The J gene is TRBJ1-1, the V gene TRBV7-2, with 9 bases fitting TRBD1. The CDR3 spans 15 residues. Germline CDR1 and CDR2: SGHTA and FQGNSA. The V segment lost 5 bases and the J segment 4 bases; nucleotides outside the gene matches: 8. This chain's CDR3 is CASSPMTGGITEAFF. In nucleotides, the CDR3 is TGTGCCAGCAGCCCCATGACAGGGGGGATCACTGAAGCTTTCTTT.